Given below is one T cell receptor beta chain in context. The antigen is undetermined. Both 60 Vbeta primers and 13 Jbeta primers went into the PCR. This table comes from immunoSEQ multiplex PCR, and its TCRdb copy is limited to in-frame clones, with some not included. Of 100,000 to 150,000 clones in the sample, more than 60% are singletons; the top ten hold around 3%. This entry comes from a study of cytomegalovirus exposure and HLA in healthy donors. Study-level background: An earlier analysis found some 120 million unique TCR beta sequences from about 190 million T cells.

Study-level findings and limits: Published work reported that the classifier diagnosed cytomegalovirus status with high specificity and sensitivity.

The CDR3 spans 16 residues. Per the germline V gene, CDR1 is WNHNN and CDR2 is SYGVQD (reference sequence). Trimming removed 2 bases from V and 3 bases from J; junction bases left unmatched: 7. The sample comprised PBMCs. This receptor was taken from a woman aged 40 to 50 in good health and CMV-seropositive. The chain joins TRBV10-1 to TRBJ2-3; the match to TRBD1 covers 8 bases. CDR3 loop: CASSEGNGQGTDTQYF. In nucleotides, the CDR3 is TGCGCCAGCAGTGAGGGGAATGGACAGGGTACAGATACGCAGTATTTT.